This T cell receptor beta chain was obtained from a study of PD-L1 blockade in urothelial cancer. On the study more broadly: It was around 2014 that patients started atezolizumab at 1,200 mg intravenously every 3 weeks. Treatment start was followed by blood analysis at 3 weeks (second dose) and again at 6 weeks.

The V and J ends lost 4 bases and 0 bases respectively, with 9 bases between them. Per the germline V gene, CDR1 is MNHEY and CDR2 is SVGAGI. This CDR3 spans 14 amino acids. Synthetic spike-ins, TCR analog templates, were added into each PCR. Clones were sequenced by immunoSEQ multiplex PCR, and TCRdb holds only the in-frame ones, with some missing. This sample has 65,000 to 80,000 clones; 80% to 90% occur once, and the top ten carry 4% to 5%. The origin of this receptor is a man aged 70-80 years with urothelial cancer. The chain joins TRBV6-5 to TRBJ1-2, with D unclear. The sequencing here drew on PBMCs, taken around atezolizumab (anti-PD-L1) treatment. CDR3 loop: CASSLSETNYGYTF. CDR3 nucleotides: TGTGCCAGCAGTTTATCAGAAACTAACTATGGCTACACCTTC.